The clone carrying this T cell receptor (beta chain) appeared many times. The antigen is undetermined. Peripheral blood was collected from the related graft donor on the marrow donation day. This entry is derived from a study of T cells after posttransplantation cyclophosphamide. Notes on the study in general: Blood and skin or GI T cell repertoires showed limited TRB overlap. Donor CD8+ memory clones often dominated recipient blood repertoires at later times. TRB clonality was highly associated with recipient CMV seropositivity and reactivation.

The table came from immunoSEQ multiplex PCR; TCRdb's copy has only in-frame clones and leaves some out. The sample yields 20,000 to 25,000 clones, without any singletons. This sequence was found in a woman aged 55-70 years in good health, CMV-negative, and a related stem cell transplant donor. The sequencing sample was made of PBMCs.

Here the CDR3 DNA reads TGTGCCAGCAGGCTGCGGAATAGCGGGAGGACGAGCACCGGGGAGCTGTTTTTT. It translates to CASRLRNSGRTSTGELFF. The rearrangement joins TRBV27 to TRBJ2-2, with TRBD2 matching 10 bases. CDR1 is MNHEY, CDR2 SMNVEV, per germline (reference sequence). The CDR3 extends over 18 amino acids. J was trimmed by 4 bases and V by 6 bases; bases with no gene match: 14.